This TCR beta chain comes out of a study of T cell changes during pregnancy in multiple sclerosis. TCRdb's table, derived via immunoSEQ multiplex PCR, lists solely in-frame clones and lacks some. Of under 75,000 clones in the sample, roughly nine tenths are singletons; the top ten hold about 0.5%. The CDR3 totals 16 residues. CDR1 is GTSNPN and CDR2 is SVGIG in the germline V gene (reference sequence). With 2 bases clipped from V and 5 bases from J, the junction kept 12 bases outside the gene matches. The genes are TRBV30 and TRBJ2-5; TRBD2 aligns across 9 bases. The sequences come from CD4+ T cells from peripheral blood mononuclear cells, collected after pregnancy. This receptor was identified in a female donor in good health, enrolled as a control in a pregnancy study. The CDR3 here is CAWSRLTSGRGETQYF. The CDR3 coding sequence is TGTGCCTGGAGTCGACTGACTAGCGGTAGAGGGGAGACCCAGTACTTC. Supplemented by reference TRBV30 and TRBJ2-5, the full variable domain reads SQTIHQWPATLVQPVGSPLSLECTVEGTSNPNLYWYRQAAGRGLQLLFYSVGIGQISSEVPQNLSASRPQDRQFILSSKKLLLSDSGFYLCAWSRLTSGRGETQYFGPGTRLLVL.